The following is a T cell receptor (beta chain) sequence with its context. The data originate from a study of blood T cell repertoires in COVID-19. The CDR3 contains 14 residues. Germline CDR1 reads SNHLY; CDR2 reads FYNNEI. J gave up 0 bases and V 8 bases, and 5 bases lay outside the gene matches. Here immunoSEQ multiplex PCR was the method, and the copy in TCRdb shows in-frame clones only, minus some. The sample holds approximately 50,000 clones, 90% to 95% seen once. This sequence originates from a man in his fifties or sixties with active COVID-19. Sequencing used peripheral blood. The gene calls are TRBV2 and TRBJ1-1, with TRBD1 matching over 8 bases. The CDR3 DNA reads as TGTGCCAGCTCTAGACAGGGGATGAACACTGAAGCTTTCTTT. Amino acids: CASSRQGMNTEAFF.